These 21 T cell receptor beta chains came from one sample sequenced in a study of tumor and adjacent non-tumor tissue in lung cancer. The library came from three nested PCR rounds adapted from ARM-PCR protocols. From the multiplex PCR reads, TCRdb called clonotypes with MiXCR, one entry per CDR3 protein. Altogether approximately 80,000 distinct CDR3 sequences are present, 70% to 90% being singletons, with the ten largest covering approximately 55%. RNA was extracted from bulk tissue without any cell sorting. The normal lung tissue was taken more than 3 cm from the tumor edge. Sequenced sample: distant non-tumor lung tissue. These receptors were obtained from a man aged 55 to 70 with non-small cell lung cancer.

The chain carries TRBV29-1 and TRBJ1-2, with unresolved D. V was clipped by 8 bases and J by 3 bases, with 16 bases between them. Per the germline V gene, CDR1 is SQVTM and CDR2 is ANQGSEA. This CDR3 has 13 residues. CDR3 sequence reads: CSFVTRKDYGYTF. CDR3 nucleotides: TGCAGCTTTGTCACGAGGAAGGACTATGGCTACACCTTC. The variable domain in full, with the rest retrieved from reference TRBV29-1 and TRBJ1-2, is SAVISQKPSRDICQRGTSLTIQCQVDSQVTMMFWYRQQPGQSLTLIATANQGSEATYESGFVIDKFPISRPNLTFSTLTVSNMSPEDSSIYLCSFVTRKDYGYTFGSGTRLTVV.

As for this clonotype: This may arise from a read error, as a much more abundant clone is one base away. This sequence joins TRBV5-1 and TRBJ2-1, with D possibly being TRBD1 (6 bases). This CDR3 spans 16 amino acids. Between the trimmed V and J ends, which lost 4 bases and 0 bases, there was a span of 14 bases. Germline CDR1 SGHRS, CDR2 YFSETQ. CDR3 protein: CASSLGQWSSYNEQFF. The CDR3 coding sequence is TGCGCCAGCAGCCTAGGACAGTGGAGCTCCTACAATGAGCAGTTCTTC.

The V call is TRBV9, the J call TRBJ1-5; no definite D call. Trimming left V 4 bases short and J 0 bases short, with 14 bases between. CDR1 is SGDLS and CDR2 is YYNGEE in the germline V gene. The CDR3 has 16 residues. The CDR3 nucleotides read TGTGCCAGCAGCACCGCTCATAAGATTAGCAATCAGCCCCAGCATTTT. Its protein product is CASSTAHKISNQPQHF. The entire variable domain, with the rest obtained from reference TRBV9 and TRBJ1-5, is as follows: DSGVTQTPKHLITATGQRVTLRCSPRSGDLSVYWYQQSLDQGLQFLIQYYNGEERAKGNILERFSAQQFPDLHSELNLSSLELGDSALYFCASSTAHKISNQPQHFGDGTRLSIL.

With respect to this clonotype: The junction does not match germline at one end; this may be a read error. V gene TRBV11-2 combines with J gene TRBJ2-6, with 7 nucleotides matching TRBD1. Germline V gene data show CDR1 as SGHAT and CDR2 as FQNNGV. This CDR3 has 19 amino acids. The CDR3 reads CASGLFPEDRSSVANVLTF. The CDR3 DNA reads as TGTGCCAGCGGCTTATTTCCAGAGGACAGGTCCTCTGTGGCCAACGTCCTGACTTTC.

The genes are TRBV7-8 and TRBJ1-1; D unclear. Germline V gives CDR1 SGHVS, CDR2 FQNEAQ. Between the trimmed V and J ends, which lost 9 bases and 0 bases, there was a span of 14 bases. CDR3 length: 14 residues. For the CDR3, the DNA is TGTGCCAGTAGCCCGATGGGGTTGAACACTGAAGCTTTCTTT. It is translated as CASSPMGLNTEAFF.

This chain joins TRBV20-1 and TRBJ1-1, with TRBD1 identical over 7 bases. Germline V gene sequence: CDR1 DFQATT, CDR2 SNEGSKA (reference sequence). Trimming at V came to 3 bases and at J to 0 bases, leaving 4 bases not matched to a gene. The CDR3 is made up of 14 amino acids. The CDR3 DNA reads as TGCAGTGCTAGGGGGGGACAGTTGAACACTGAAGCTTTCTTT. This gives the protein CSARGGQLNTEAFF.

V gene TRBV20-1 combines with J gene TRBJ1-2, with D possibly TRBD1 on 5 matching bases. The CDR3 is 15 residues long. Germline lookup yields CDR1 DFQATT and CDR2 SNEGSKA (reference sequence). V was pared by 6 bases and J by 8 bases, with 25 bases between. The CDR3 loop reads CSASLFRDPHHGYTF. DNA of the CDR3: TGCAGTGCAAGTCTCTTCCGGGACCCCCACCACGGCTACACCTTC.

As concerns this clonotype: Mismatch with germline at one junction end may stem from a read error. The genes are TRBV5-4 and TRBJ1-1; no reliable D call. The CDR3 is made up of 13 amino acids. Per germline, CDR1 SGHNT and CDR2 YYREEE (reference sequence). The CDR3 here is CASSSPMNTEVIF. CDR3 nucleotide sequence: TGTGCCAGCAGTTCTCCGATGAACACTGAAGTTATCTTT.

The rearrangement uses TRBV12-3 or TRBV12-4 and TRBJ1-1, with D unclear. V lost 6 bases to trimming and J lost 1 base, with 15 bases between them. The CDR3 runs to 15 residues. The CDR3 reads CASSDGPRRNTEAFF. CDR3 DNA: TGTGCCAGCAGCGACGGGCCCAGGAGGAACACTGAAGCTTTCTTT.

This clonotype appeared a single time. It is likely a read error, because the conserved phenylalanine at the end of the CDR3 is missing. The chain uses TRBV6-1 and TRBJ1-1; D may be TRBD1 (6 bases). CDR3 size: 14 residues. Germline CDR1 is MNHNS and CDR2 is SASEGT. The CDR3 bases are TGTGTCGGCAGTGAAGACAGGAGCGACACTGAAGCTTTCATT. Encoded protein: CVGSEDRSDTEAFI.

Notes on this clonotype: One base away lies a much larger clone, so this may be a sequencing read error. The chain uses TRBV20-1 and TRBJ2-7, with D unresolved. The V and J ends lost 8 bases and 7 bases respectively, with 30 bases between them. Per germline, CDR1 DFQATT and CDR2 SNEGSKA (reference sequence). The CDR3 is 16 residues long. The CDR3 protein is CSTPHQETQTPWEQYF. DNA for the CDR3: TGCAGTACTCCCCACCAGGAGACCCAGACCCCGTGGGAGCAGTACTTC.

Concerning this clonotype itself: Its ends do not fully match the called genes, so a read error is possible. The chain combines TRBV6-5 with TRBJ1-1; 7 nucleotides match TRBD1. Germline CDR1 is MNHEY and CDR2 is SVGAGI. The CDR3 has 16 residues. The CDR3 coding sequence is TGTGCCAGCAGTTACAGGGGGACAGCGTGGAACACTGAATCTTTCTTT. Translated: CASSYRGTAWNTESFF.

Worth noting for this clonotype: This could be a read error, since a much larger clone is one nucleotide away. The V gene is TRBV13, the J gene TRBJ2-1, with 8 bases that match TRBD2. Per the germline V gene, CDR1 is PRHDT and CDR2 is FYEKMQ (reference sequence). There are 16 residues in the CDR3. The CDR3 is CARSLGAGESYNEQFF. CDR3 nucleotide sequence: TGTGCCAGAAGCTTAGGAGCGGGGGAATCCTACAATGAGCAGTTCTTC.

The chain combines TRBV5-1 with TRBJ2-6; either TRBD1 or TRBD2 may fit D (6 bases each). The length of the CDR3 is 16 residues. V was trimmed by 0 bases and J by 2 bases, leaving 9 bases between them. From germline, CDR1 is SGHRS and CDR2 YFSETQ. The CDR3 protein is CASSLVRGAGANVLTF. In nucleotides, the CDR3 is TGCGCCAGCAGCTTGGTGAGGGGGGCTGGGGCCAACGTCCTGACTTTC.

The rearrangement uses TRBV5-1 and TRBJ2-3, with 10 bases aligning to TRBD1. The CDR3 contains 14 residues. V lost 7 bases, J lost 2 bases, and 4 bases stayed unmatched. Germline CDR1 is SGHRS and CDR2 is YFSETQ. DNA of the CDR3: TGCGCCAGCCGACAGGGGGCTATCACAGATACGCAGTATTTT. Residues: CASRQGAITDTQYF.

For this clonotype: The conserved phenylalanine or tryptophan is not found at the CDR3 terminus, so this likely reflects a read error. J is TRBJ1-5 and V is TRBV12-3 or TRBV12-4; TRBD2 is a possible D gene (7 bases). The end of the DNA aligns better with TRBJ2-3, so the J call may be wrong. The CDR3 loop spans 14 amino acids. The CDR3 reads CANSLGGGGQPQYV. The CDR3 bases are TGTGCCAACAGTTTGGGCGGGGGTGGACAGCCCCAGTATGTT.

This clonotype was recorded many times. The rearrangement joins TRBV6-1 to TRBJ2-2; possible D gene TRBD2, 6 bases. Trimming took 6 bases from V and 6 from J, leaving 14 bases between them. This CDR3 is 14 amino acids long. The germline V gene encodes CDR1 MNHNS and CDR2 SASEGT. The CDR3 region is CASSRDWGSGELFF. In DNA, the CDR3 is TGTGCCAGCAGCCGGGACTGGGGATCCGGGGAGCTGTTTTTT.

Notes on this clonotype: Compared with germline, one end of the junction differs, possibly owing to a read error. The J gene is TRBJ2-6, the V gene TRBV11-2, with unresolved D. CDR1 and CDR2 (germline): SGHAT, FQNNGV. This CDR3 is built from 19 residues. CDR3 in DNA: TGTGCCAGCAGCTTAGTTCCAAAGGACGAGCCCTCTTGGGCCAACGTCCTGACTTTC. Translated, it gives CASSLVPKDEPSWANVLTF.

The J gene is TRBJ2-5, the V gene TRBV11-3, with D unresolved. V gave up 7 bases and J gave up 3 bases, with 12 bases separating them. This CDR3 is 13 amino acids long. CDR1 SGHNT and CDR2 YENEEA come from the germline V gene. The CDR3 loop is CASNFTWEETQYF. Here the CDR3 DNA reads TGTGCCAGCAACTTTACTTGGGAAGAGACCCAGTACTTC.

The chain carries TRBV11-2 and TRBJ1-2; 9 bases map to TRBD1. The CDR3 contains 12 residues. CDR1 and CDR2 from the germline V gene are SGHAT and FQNNGV. V lost 7 bases, J lost 8 bases, and 5 bases stayed unmatched. CDR3 DNA: TGTGCCAGCACCCGGACAGGGGAAGGCTACACCTTC. It translates to CASTRTGEGYTF.

With regard to this clonotype: A read error may account for a junction end that differs from germline. This sequence joins TRBV20-1 and TRBJ2-3; TRBD2 aligns across 11 bases. Germline CDR1 reads DFQATT; CDR2 reads SNEGSKA (reference sequence). CDR3 length equals 14 residues. The CDR3 reads CSARTSGKSDTQYF. The CDR3 bases are TGCAGTGCTAGGACTAGCGGGAAATCGGATACACAGTATTTT.